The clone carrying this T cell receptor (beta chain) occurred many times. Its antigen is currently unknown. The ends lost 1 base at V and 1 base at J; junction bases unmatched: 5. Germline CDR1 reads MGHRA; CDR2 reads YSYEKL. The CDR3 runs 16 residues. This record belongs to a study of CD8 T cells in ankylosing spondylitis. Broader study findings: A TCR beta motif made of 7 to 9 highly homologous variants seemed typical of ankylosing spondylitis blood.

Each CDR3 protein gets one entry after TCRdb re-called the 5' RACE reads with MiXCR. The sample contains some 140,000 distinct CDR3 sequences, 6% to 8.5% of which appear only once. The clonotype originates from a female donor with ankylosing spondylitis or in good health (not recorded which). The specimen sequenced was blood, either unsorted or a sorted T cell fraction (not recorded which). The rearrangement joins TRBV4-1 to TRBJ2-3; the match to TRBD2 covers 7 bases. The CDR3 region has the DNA TGCGCCAGCAGCCAAGTTCTGGCGGGGGGCACAGATACGCAGTATTTT. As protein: CASSQVLAGGTDTQYF.